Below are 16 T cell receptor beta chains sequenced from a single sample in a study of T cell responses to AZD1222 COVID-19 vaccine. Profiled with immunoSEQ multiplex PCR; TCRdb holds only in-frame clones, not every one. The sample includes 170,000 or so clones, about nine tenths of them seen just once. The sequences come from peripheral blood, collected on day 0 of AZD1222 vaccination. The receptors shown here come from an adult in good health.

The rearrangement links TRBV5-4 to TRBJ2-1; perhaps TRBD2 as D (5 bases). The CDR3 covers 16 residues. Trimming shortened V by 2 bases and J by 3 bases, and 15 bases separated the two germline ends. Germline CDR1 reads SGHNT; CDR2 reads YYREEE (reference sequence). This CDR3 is CASSFDGSTLYNEQFF. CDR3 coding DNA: TGTGCCAGCAGCTTTGATGGGAGTACTCTCTACAATGAGCAGTTCTTC.

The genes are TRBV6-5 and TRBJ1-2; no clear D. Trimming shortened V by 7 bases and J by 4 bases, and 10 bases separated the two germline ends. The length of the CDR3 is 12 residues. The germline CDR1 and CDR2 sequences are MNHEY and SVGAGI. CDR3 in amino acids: CASMHGSYGYTF. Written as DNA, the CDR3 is TGTGCCAGCATGCACGGATCCTATGGCTACACCTTC.

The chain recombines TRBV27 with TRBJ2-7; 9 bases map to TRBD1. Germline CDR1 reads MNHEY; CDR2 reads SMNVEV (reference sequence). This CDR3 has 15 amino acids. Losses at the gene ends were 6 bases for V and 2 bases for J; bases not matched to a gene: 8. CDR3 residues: CASSPGQGFTYEQYF. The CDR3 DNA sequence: TGTGCCAGCAGCCCAGGACAGGGGTTCACCTACGAGCAGTACTTC.

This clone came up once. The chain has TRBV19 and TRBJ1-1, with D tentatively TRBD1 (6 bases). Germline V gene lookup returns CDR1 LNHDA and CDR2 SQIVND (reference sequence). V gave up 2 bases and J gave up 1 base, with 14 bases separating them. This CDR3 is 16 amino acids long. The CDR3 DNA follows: TGTGCCAGTAGTATAAGGCAGAACAGGGAGAACACTGAAGCTTTCTTT. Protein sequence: CASSIRQNRENTEAFF.

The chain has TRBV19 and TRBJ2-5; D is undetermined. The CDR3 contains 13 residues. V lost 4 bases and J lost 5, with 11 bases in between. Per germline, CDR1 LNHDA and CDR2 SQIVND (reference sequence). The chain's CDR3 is CASSKGWSETQYF. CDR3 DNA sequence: TGTGCCAGTAGTAAGGGTTGGAGCGAGACCCAGTACTTC. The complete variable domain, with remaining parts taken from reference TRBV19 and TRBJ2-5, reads DGGITQSPKYLFRKEGQNVTLSCEQNLNHDAMYWYRQDPGQGLRLIYYSQIVNDFQKGDIAEGYSVSREKKESFPLTVTSAQKNPTAFYLCASSKGWSETQYFGPGTRLLVL.

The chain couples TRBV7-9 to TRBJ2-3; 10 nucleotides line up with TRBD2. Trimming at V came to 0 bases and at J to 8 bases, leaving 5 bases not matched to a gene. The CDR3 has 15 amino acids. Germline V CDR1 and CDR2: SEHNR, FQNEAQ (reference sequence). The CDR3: CASSLAAASGSTQYF. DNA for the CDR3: TGTGCCAGCAGCTTAGCGGCGGCTAGCGGGAGTACGCAGTATTTT. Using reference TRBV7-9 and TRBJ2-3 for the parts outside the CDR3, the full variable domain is DTGVSQNPRHKITKRGQNVTFRCDPISEHNRLYWYRQTLGQGPEFLTYFQNEAQLEKSRLLSDRFSAERPKGSFSTLEIQRTEQGDSAMYLCASSLAAASGSTQYFGPGTRLTVL.

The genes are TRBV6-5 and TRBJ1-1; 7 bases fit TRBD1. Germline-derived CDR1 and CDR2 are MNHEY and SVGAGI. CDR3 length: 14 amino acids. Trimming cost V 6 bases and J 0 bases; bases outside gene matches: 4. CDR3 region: CASRPQGMNTEAFF. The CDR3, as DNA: TGTGCCAGCAGGCCACAGGGGATGAACACTGAAGCTTTCTTT.

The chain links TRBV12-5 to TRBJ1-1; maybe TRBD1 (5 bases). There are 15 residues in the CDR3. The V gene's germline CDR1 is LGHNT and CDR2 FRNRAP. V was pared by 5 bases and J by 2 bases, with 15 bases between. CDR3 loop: CASGLPGTANTEAFF. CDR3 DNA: TGTGCTAGTGGTCTACCAGGGACGGCAAACACTGAAGCTTTCTTT.

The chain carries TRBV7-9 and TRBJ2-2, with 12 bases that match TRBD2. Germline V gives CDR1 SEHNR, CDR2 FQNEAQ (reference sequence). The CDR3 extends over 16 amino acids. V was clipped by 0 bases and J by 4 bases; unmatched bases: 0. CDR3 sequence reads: CASSLATSGSTGELFF. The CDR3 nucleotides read TGTGCCAGCAGCTTAGCGACTAGCGGGAGCACCGGGGAGCTGTTTTTT.

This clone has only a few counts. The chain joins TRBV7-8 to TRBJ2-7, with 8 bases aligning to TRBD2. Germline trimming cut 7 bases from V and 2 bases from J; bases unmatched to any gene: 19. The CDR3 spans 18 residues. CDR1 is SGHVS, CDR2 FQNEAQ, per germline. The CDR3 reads CASKFPASGGNGPYEQYF. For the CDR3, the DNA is TGTGCCAGCAAATTCCCCGCCTCGGGAGGGAACGGACCCTACGAGCAGTACTTC.

CDR3 coding DNA: TGTGCCAGCAGTTTAGGGGGACAGGGCAATATCCAGCAGTACTTC. This translates into CASSLGGQGNIQQYF. The chain links TRBV28 to TRBJ2-7; 9 nucleotides align to TRBD1. Germline trimming cut 2 bases from V and 8 bases from J; bases unmatched to any gene: 10. The CDR3 contains 15 residues. Per germline, CDR1 MDHEN and CDR2 SYDVKM.

CDR3 in DNA: TGCAGCGGTGCGGGACAGGGGTGGATGAACACTGAAGCTTTCTTT. Amino acids: CSGAGQGWMNTEAFF. This chain joins TRBV29-1 and TRBJ1-1, with TRBD1 matching 10 bases. The CDR3 is made up of 15 amino acids. Germline V gene sequence: CDR1 SQVTM, CDR2 ANQGSEA. Trimming cost V 7 bases and J 0 bases; bases outside gene matches: 8. The full variable domain, completed using reference TRBV29-1 and TRBJ1-1, is SAVISQKPSRDICQRGTSLTIQCQVDSQVTMMFWYRQQPGQSLTLIATANQGSEATYESGFVIDKFPISRPNLTFSTLTVSNMSPEDSSIYLCSGAGQGWMNTEAFFGQGTRLTVV.

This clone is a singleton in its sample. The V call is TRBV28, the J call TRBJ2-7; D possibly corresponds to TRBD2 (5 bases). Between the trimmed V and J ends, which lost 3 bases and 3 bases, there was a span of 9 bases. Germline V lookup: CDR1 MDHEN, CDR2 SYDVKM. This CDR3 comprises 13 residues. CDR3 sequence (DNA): TGTGCCAGCAGTTTGGCCCGGGACTACGAGCAGTACTTC. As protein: CASSLARDYEQYF.

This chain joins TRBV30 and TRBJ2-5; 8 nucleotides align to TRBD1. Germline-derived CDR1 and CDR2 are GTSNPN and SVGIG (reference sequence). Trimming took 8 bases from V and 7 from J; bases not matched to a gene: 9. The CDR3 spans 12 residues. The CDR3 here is CAGATGGWTQYF. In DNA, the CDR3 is TGTGCCGGCGCAACAGGGGGATGGACCCAGTACTTC. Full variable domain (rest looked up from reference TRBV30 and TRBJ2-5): SQTIHQWPATLVQPVGSPLSLECTVEGTSNPNLYWYRQAAGRGLQLLFYSVGIGQISSEVPQNLSASRPQDRQFILSSKKLLLSDSGFYLCAGATGGWTQYFGPGTRLLVL.

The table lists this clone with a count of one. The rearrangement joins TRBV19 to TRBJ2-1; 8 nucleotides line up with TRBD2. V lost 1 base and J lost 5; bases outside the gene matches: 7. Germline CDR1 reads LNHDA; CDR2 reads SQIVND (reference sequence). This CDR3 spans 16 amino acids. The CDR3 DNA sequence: TGTGCCAGTAGTATAGCAGGCCTAGCGGGCAACAATGAGCAGTTCTTC. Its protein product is CASSIAGLAGNNEQFF.

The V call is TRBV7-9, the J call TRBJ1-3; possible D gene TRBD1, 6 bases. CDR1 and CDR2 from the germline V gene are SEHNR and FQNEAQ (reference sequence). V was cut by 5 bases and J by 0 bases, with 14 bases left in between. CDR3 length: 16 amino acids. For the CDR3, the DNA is TGTGCCAGCAGCCCGGGGCAGGGGAGCTCTGGAAACACCATATATTTT. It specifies CASSPGQGSSGNTIYF.